The 5 T cell receptor beta chains presented below share a single source sample, sequenced in a study of radiotherapy plus CTLA-4 blockade in lung cancer. This table comes from immunoSEQ multiplex PCR, and its TCRdb copy is limited to in-frame clones, with some not included. The sample contains around 100,000 clones, approximately 80% of which appear only once. Sample: peripheral blood, taken from a patient treated with radiotherapy plus ipilimumab. These receptors all come from a human donor with non-small cell lung cancer that progressed on radiotherapy plus ipilimumab. Some clones in this sample may be carry-over from other donors' samples.

The rearrangement joins TRBV6-6 to TRBJ2-5; D is perhaps TRBD2 (7 bases). CDR1 and CDR2 from the germline V gene are MNHNY and SVGAGI (reference sequence). The germline V and J ends were trimmed by 3 bases and 5 bases, with 13 bases remaining between them. This CDR3 comprises 14 residues. This CDR3 is CASSYIGGVETQYF. The CDR3 DNA reads as TGTGCCAGCAGTTATATAGGGGGGGTGGAGACCCAGTACTTC.

This clone was recorded only once. The chain employs TRBV10-3 and TRBJ1-5; D unclear. The CDR3 covers 13 residues. Germline values: CDR1 ENHRY, CDR2 SYGVKD. V lost 2 bases and J 9 bases, leaving 11 bases between the germline ends. The CDR3 DNA reads TGTGCCATCAGTGAGGATAAGGGCCGGCCCCAGCATTTT. This sequence encodes CAISEDKGRPQHF.

V gene TRBV28 combines with J gene TRBJ1-3; 9 bases are shared with TRBD1. The V and J ends lost 4 bases and 4 bases, in that order; junction bases with no gene match: 5. The CDR3 loop spans 15 amino acids. The germline CDR1 and CDR2 sequences are MDHEN and SYDVKM. CDR3 sequence reads: CASSSETGGGNTIYF. CDR3 bases: TGTGCCAGCAGTTCGGAGACAGGGGGAGGAAACACCATATATTTT.

The chain carries TRBV27 and TRBJ2-7, with a possible D match to TRBD1 (6 bases). V was clipped by 3 bases and J by 4 bases, with 19 bases between them. This CDR3 is built from 16 residues. Germline CDR1 MNHEY, CDR2 SMNVEV (reference sequence). The CDR3: CASSFQGLLGRYEQYF. DNA of the CDR3: TGTGCCAGCAGTTTTCAGGGGCTCCTTGGAAGGTACGAGCAGTACTTC.

For this clone: An end of the junction does not agree with germline; a read error may underlie this. The genes are TRBV7-7 and TRBJ2-2, with unresolved D. The length of the CDR3 is 16 residues. Germline loops: CDR1 SSHAT, CDR2 FNYEAQ (reference sequence). CDR3 bases: TGTGCTAGCAGCCCTAATGGCAGGTCTTACACCGGGGAGCTGTTTTTT. Amino acid sequence: CASSPNGRSYTGELFF.